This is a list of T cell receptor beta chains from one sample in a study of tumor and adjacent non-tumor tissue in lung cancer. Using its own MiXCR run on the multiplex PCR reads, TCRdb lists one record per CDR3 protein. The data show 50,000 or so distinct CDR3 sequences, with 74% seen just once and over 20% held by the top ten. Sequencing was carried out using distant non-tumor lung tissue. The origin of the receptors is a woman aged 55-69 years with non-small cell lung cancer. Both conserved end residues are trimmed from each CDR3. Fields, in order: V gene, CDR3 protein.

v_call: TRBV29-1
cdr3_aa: SVARGYVFGEQF

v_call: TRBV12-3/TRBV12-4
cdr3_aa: ANSSIEGLAYEHY

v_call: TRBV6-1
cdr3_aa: TSSDSRQAWYEQY

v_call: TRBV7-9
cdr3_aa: ATTDRVNYGYT

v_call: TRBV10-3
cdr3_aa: TISVSSYNSPLH

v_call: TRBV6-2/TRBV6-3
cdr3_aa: ASSLSSSSQPQH

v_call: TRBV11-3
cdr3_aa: ASDLEDRYNSRLH

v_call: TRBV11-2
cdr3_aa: ASSLEGAGTQY

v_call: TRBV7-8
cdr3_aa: ASSENPGLNYKQY

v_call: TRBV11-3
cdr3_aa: ACSTNIGELF

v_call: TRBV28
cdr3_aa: ASSKEGKEGHGYT

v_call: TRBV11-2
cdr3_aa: VRSGRIRNEQI

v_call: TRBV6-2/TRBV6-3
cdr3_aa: TSIYLSVDREGYSNQPQH

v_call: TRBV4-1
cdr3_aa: ASSQESKPANHGYT

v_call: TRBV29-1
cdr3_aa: SVTGTYEQY

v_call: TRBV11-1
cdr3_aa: ASSRDRGGLRETQY

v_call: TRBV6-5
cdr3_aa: ASSYSTGGTGNTKAF

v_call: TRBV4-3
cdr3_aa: ASSKGLTGTDTQY

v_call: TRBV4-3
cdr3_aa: ARSQASGGNEQF

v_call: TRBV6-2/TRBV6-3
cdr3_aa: VSRFSFSNTDTQY

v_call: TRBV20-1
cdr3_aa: SATAYNGVIGNQPQH

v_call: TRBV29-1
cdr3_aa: SVELLARQDNHGHT

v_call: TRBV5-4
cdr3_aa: ASSLAGEQYETQY